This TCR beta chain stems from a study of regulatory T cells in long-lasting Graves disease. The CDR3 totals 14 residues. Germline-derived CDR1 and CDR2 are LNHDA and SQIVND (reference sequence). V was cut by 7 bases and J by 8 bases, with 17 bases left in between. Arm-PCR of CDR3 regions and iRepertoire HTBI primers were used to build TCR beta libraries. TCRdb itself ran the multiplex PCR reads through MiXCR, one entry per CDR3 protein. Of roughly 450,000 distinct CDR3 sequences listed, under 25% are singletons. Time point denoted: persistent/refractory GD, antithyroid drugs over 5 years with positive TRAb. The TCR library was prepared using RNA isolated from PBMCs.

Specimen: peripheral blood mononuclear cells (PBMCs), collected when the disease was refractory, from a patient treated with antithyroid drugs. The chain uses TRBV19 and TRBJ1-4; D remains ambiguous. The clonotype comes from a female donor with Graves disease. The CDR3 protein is CASNKRINEEKLFF. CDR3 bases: TGTGCCAGTAATAAACGGATCAATGAGGAAAAACTGTTTTTT.